Presented here are 8 T cell receptor beta chains from one specimen sequenced in a study of cytotoxic CD8 clonotypes in ibrutinib-treated CLL. TCRdb's copy holds only in-frame clones and misses some; the assay was immunoSEQ multiplex PCR. The sample has approximately 130,000 clones, around 84% seen once. Sequenced material: PBMCs, taken after 24 months of ibrutinib treatment. These receptor sequences come from a human donor with chronic lymphocytic leukemia.

V is TRBV11-2 and J is TRBJ2-5; 9 bases match TRBD1. Germline assignment: CDR1 SGHAT and CDR2 FQNNGV. The CDR3 is 14 residues long. V gave up 6 bases and J gave up 2 bases; unmatched junction bases: 4. For the CDR3, the DNA is TGTGCCAGCAGGATGACAGGGGGACAAGAGACCCAGTACTTC. As protein: CASRMTGGQETQYF.

The rearrangement links TRBV7-9 to TRBJ2-5; D may be TRBD1 (5 bases). The CDR3 totals 16 residues. The V gene lost 5 bases and the J gene lost 1 base, with 17 bases spanning the gap. CDR1 and CDR2 (germline): SEHNR, FQNEAQ (reference sequence). CDR3: CASSEQATRIQETQYF. In DNA, the CDR3 is TGTGCCAGCAGCGAACAGGCCACAAGGATCCAAGAGACCCAGTACTTC.

The CDR3 spells CASSPSSGGPQETQYF. For the CDR3, the DNA is TGTGCCAGCAGCCCGTCTAGCGGGGGCCCACAAGAGACCCAGTACTTC. The chain is built from TRBV9 and TRBJ2-5; 10 nucleotides align to TRBD2. The CDR3 length is 16 residues. Germline trimming cut 4 bases from V and 2 bases from J; bases unmatched to any gene: 8. Germline V CDR1 and CDR2: SGDLS, YYNGEE. The full variable domain, completed using reference TRBV9 and TRBJ2-5, is DSGVTQTPKHLITATGQRVTLRCSPRSGDLSVYWYQQSLDQGLQFLIQYYNGEERAKGNILERFSAQQFPDLHSELNLSSLELGDSALYFCASSPSSGGPQETQYFGPGTRLLVL.

This chain joins TRBV9 and TRBJ1-4; TRBD1 matches at 8 bases. The germline V gene has CDR1 SGDLS and CDR2 YYNGEE. The CDR3 spans 14 residues. J was trimmed by 3 bases and V by 4 bases; bases with no gene match: 2. This chain's CDR3 is CASSSTGANEKLFF. In nucleotides, the CDR3 is TGTGCCAGCAGCTCGACAGGGGCTAATGAAAAACTGTTTTTT.

This clone was seen only a few times. The genes are TRBV5-1 and TRBJ2-2; possibly TRBD1 for D (6 bases). This CDR3 spans 15 amino acids. The germline V and J ends were trimmed by 4 bases and 1 base, with 11 bases remaining between them. Germline V gene data show CDR1 as SGHRS and CDR2 as YFSETQ. The CDR3 coding sequence is TGCGCCAGCAGCACTGACAGGTGGAACACCGGGGAGCTGTTTTTT. Translating gives CASSTDRWNTGELFF.

V usage is TRBV30 and J usage is TRBJ2-2, with 9 bases aligning to TRBD2. The CDR3 length is 19 residues. V was clipped by 3 bases and J by 4 bases; unmatched bases: 18. Germline CDR1 is GTSNPN and CDR2 is SVGIG (reference sequence). The CDR3 loop is CAWRASGAMPRFATGELFF. For the CDR3, the DNA is TGTGCCTGGAGGGCTAGCGGGGCCATGCCCAGATTTGCCACCGGGGAGCTGTTTTTT.

This rearrangement joins TRBV6-5 to TRBJ1-2; perhaps TRBD1 as D (5 bases). V was clipped by 0 bases and J by 5 bases, with 10 bases between them. The CDR3 loop spans 14 amino acids. CDR1 is MNHEY and CDR2 is SVGAGI in the germline V gene. The CDR3 DNA reads as TGTGCCAGCAGTTACTCTCGGGGGTTTTATGGCTACACCTTC. Its protein product is CASSYSRGFYGYTF.

The chain combines TRBV7-2 with TRBJ1-1, with no clear D. This CDR3 region has 15 residues. Germline V CDR1 and CDR2: SGHTA, FQGNSA. The V gene lost 2 bases and the J gene lost 3 bases, with 13 bases spanning the gap. The CDR3 DNA reads TGTGCCAGCAGCTTATCGTCAGGTTCTCACACTGAAGCTTTCTTT. This translates into CASSLSSGSHTEAFF.